The next 7 T cell receptor beta chains were all read from a single sample in a study of T cells in tuberculosis. As for time point: new active TB diagnosis, blood taken before or within 7 days of starting treatment. Sequencing was performed with immunoSEQ multiplex PCR; in TCRdb, only in-frame clones are kept and a portion is missing. The table has approximately 40,000 clones, approximately 94% seen once. The sample in question was PBMCs, obtained at tuberculosis diagnosis. The receptor set was obtained from an adult with tuberculosis.

This chain uses TRBV11-2 with TRBJ2-7; 7 bases map to TRBD1. J lost 3 bases, V lost 3 bases, and 5 bases had no gene match. The CDR3 contains 14 residues. CDR1 SGHAT and CDR2 FQNNGV come from the germline V gene. CDR3 coding DNA: TGTGCCAGCAGCTTGGGGGCAGGGGGCTACGAGCAGTACTTC. Protein: CASSLGAGGYEQYF.

This clone was observed a single time. The chain has TRBV15 and TRBJ1-1; 7 bases line up with TRBD1. The V gene's germline CDR1 is LNHNV and CDR2 YYDKDF (reference sequence). The CDR3 has 14 residues. V trimming: 6 bases; J trimming: 11 bases; junction bases outside the gene matches: 15. The CDR3 is CATRKNQATGWAFF. DNA for the CDR3: TGTGCCACCAGAAAAAACCAGGCGACAGGGTGGGCTTTCTTT.

The chain recombines TRBV7-9 with TRBJ1-4; 7 bases map to TRBD1. The CDR3 is made up of 14 amino acids. J gave up 5 bases and V 6 bases, and 6 bases lay outside the gene matches. CDR1 is SEHNR, CDR2 FQNEAQ, per germline (reference sequence). Here the CDR3 reads CASRLTGANEKLFF. CDR3 nucleotides: TGTGCCAGCAGATTAACAGGGGCAAATGAAAAACTGTTTTTT.

The count of this clone is one. The V and J genes are TRBV5-5 and TRBJ2-5, with D unclear. Germline V CDR1 and CDR2: SGHKS, YYEKEE (reference sequence). Between the trimmed V and J ends, which lost 4 bases and 7 bases, there was a span of 14 bases. The CDR3 covers 13 residues. The DNA for the CDR3 is TGTGCCAGCAGCCTTGACGGTTCGGGGACCCAGTACTTC. Translated, it gives CASSLDGSGTQYF.

V and J are TRBV5-1 and TRBJ1-2; weak D call: TRBD1 (6 bases). Per germline, CDR1 SGHRS and CDR2 YFSETQ. The V end lost 4 bases, the J end lost 4 bases, and 17 bases lay between the germline ends. The CDR3 totals 15 residues. The CDR3 protein is CASSPDFGQLYGYTF. CDR3 in DNA: TGCGCCAGCAGCCCAGATTTTGGACAGCTCTATGGCTACACCTTC.

The chain uses TRBV28 and TRBJ2-3; no reliable D call. CDR3 length: 17 residues. Trimming took off 2 bases at V and 1 base at J, with 16 bases between the two ends. In germline, CDR1 is MDHEN, CDR2 SYDVKM. Here the CDR3 DNA reads TGTGCCAGCAGTTTACCTGGCAGGTCTCCTGGCACAGATACGCAGTATTTT. It codes for CASSLPGRSPGTDTQYF. Variable domain in full (rest from reference TRBV28 and TRBJ2-3): DVKVTQSSRYLVKRTGEKVFLECVQDMDHENMFWYRQDPGLGLRLIYFSYDVKMKEKGDIPEGYSVSREKKERFSLILESASTNQTSMYLCASSLPGRSPGTDTQYFGPGTRLTVL.

The chain links TRBV5-1 to TRBJ1-2, with 7 nucleotides matching TRBD1. This CDR3 is 14 amino acids long. V was pared by 3 bases and J by 3 bases, with 5 bases of the junction left unmatched. Germline assignment: CDR1 SGHRS and CDR2 YFSETQ. Here the CDR3 reads CASSSTRGDYGYTF. CDR3 sequence (DNA): TGCGCCAGCAGCTCGACCAGGGGGGACTATGGCTACACCTTC.